These 27 T cell receptor beta chains share one sample of origin, sequenced in a study of T cell responses to AZD1222 COVID-19 vaccine. Produced via immunoSEQ multiplex PCR; TCRdb's table is partial and in-frame only. The sample lists some 110,000 clones, 92% occurring once. Specimen: peripheral blood, collected 28 days after the second AZD1222 dose. The receptors shown here come from an adult who received the AZD1222 COVID-19 vaccine.

This clone has only a few counts. The chain is built from TRBV6-5 and TRBJ1-4, with D unclear. The CDR3 spans 14 residues. V lost 6 bases, J lost 8 bases, and 16 bases lay in between. Germline CDR1 and CDR2: MNHEY and SVGAGI. CDR3 loop: CASSTLKGDEKLFF. Written as DNA, the CDR3 is TGTGCCAGCAGCACCCTCAAGGGCGACGAAAAACTGTTTTTT.

This clone was seen a single time. The rearrangement links TRBV6-5 to TRBJ1-6; 7 bases align to TRBD1. V shed 5 bases, J shed 8 bases, and the junction held 9 bases outside the gene matches. This CDR3 region has 15 residues. Germline V CDR1 and CDR2: MNHEY, SVGAGI. The CDR3 protein is CASSPSQGVDSPLHF. The CDR3 DNA follows: TGTGCCAGCAGTCCGTCCCAGGGGGTAGATTCACCCCTCCACTTT.

The CDR3 DNA sequence: TGTGCCAGCAGCTCTGGGGGGCCCGGCAATCAGCCCCAGCATTTT. It encodes CASSSGGPGNQPQHF. The chain links TRBV4-2 to TRBJ1-5; D perhaps matches TRBD1 (6 bases). CDR1 and CDR2 (germline): LGHNA, YNFKEQ. The CDR3 has 15 residues. V gave up 5 bases and J gave up 2 bases, with 13 bases separating them.

The chain couples TRBV5-1 to TRBJ2-1; 10 positions agree with TRBD2. V was pared by 4 bases and J by 3 bases, with 4 bases of the junction left unmatched. The CDR3 has 15 amino acids. Germline CDR1 reads SGHRS; CDR2 reads YFSETQ. In nucleotides, the CDR3 is TGCGCCAGCAGCGTGGGACTAGCGTTCTACAATGAGCAGTTCTTC. This encodes CASSVGLAFYNEQFF.

V gene TRBV28 combines with J gene TRBJ2-7, with 7 positions matching TRBD2. J gave up 4 bases and V 2 bases, and 14 bases lay outside the gene matches. The CDR3 has 17 residues. The germline CDR1 and CDR2 sequences are MDHEN and SYDVKM. CDR3 DNA sequence: TGTGCCAGCAGTTTAGTGATCGGGGGGTCCTCCCCTTACGAGCAGTACTTC. The encoded protein is CASSLVIGGSSPYEQYF.

The V gene is TRBV11-2, the J gene TRBJ2-6; no firm D call. Germline CDR1 is SGHAT and CDR2 is FQNNGV. Between the trimmed V and J ends, which lost 8 bases and 0 bases, there was a span of 8 bases. This CDR3 has 14 residues. CDR3 loop: CASGASSGANVLTF. The CDR3 region has the DNA TGTGCCAGCGGAGCCAGCTCTGGGGCCAACGTCCTGACTTTC.

The chain recombines TRBV20-1 with TRBJ2-1; no firm D call. CDR1 and CDR2 (germline): DFQATT, SNEGSKA (reference sequence). V was cut by 6 bases and J by 0 bases, with 6 bases left in between. This CDR3 is 12 amino acids long. The CDR3 DNA is TGCAGTGCCAGTGGCTCCTACAATGAGCAGTTCTTC. Its translation is CSASGSYNEQFF.

The V and J genes are TRBV27 and TRBJ2-1; TRBD2 agrees at 10 bases. V lost 7 bases and J lost 8; bases outside the gene matches: 17. The CDR3 length is 17 residues. From germline, CDR1 is MNHEY and CDR2 SMNVEV (reference sequence). This chain's CDR3 is CASTAIPRLAGVDEQFF. In nucleotides, the CDR3 is TGTGCCAGCACTGCTATCCCCCGGCTAGCGGGAGTAGATGAGCAGTTCTTC.

The chain joins TRBV12-5 to TRBJ1-5, with 7 bases identical to TRBD1. This CDR3 has 19 amino acids. Germline V gene lookup returns CDR1 LGHNT and CDR2 FRNRAP. The ends lost 5 bases at V and 0 bases at J; junction bases unmatched: 16. DNA of the CDR3: TGTGCTAGTGGTGCCCCGACAGGGAAAGAAATTTATAGCAATCAGCCCCAGCATTTT. Amino acids: CASGAPTGKEIYSNQPQHF.

The chain links TRBV20-1 to TRBJ2-6, with D possibly matching TRBD1 (5 bases). The CDR3 length is 15 residues. The V end lost 3 bases, the J end lost 0 bases, and 9 bases lay between the germline ends. CDR1 DFQATT and CDR2 SNEGSKA come from the germline V gene (reference sequence). CDR3 loop: CSASRQPSGANVLTF. In DNA, the CDR3 is TGCAGTGCTAGTAGACAGCCCTCTGGGGCCAACGTCCTGACTTTC.

This chain uses TRBV19 with TRBJ2-2; D unresolved. Germline CDR1 reads LNHDA; CDR2 reads SQIVND (reference sequence). This CDR3 is 13 amino acids long. V was shortened by 3 bases and J by 5 bases, with 7 bases between the two germline ends. Written as DNA, the CDR3 is TGTGCCAGTAGTATGTGGGGAACCGGGGAGCTGTTTTTT. It encodes CASSMWGTGELFF.

The chain couples TRBV19 to TRBJ2-1, with 12 bases aligning to TRBD2. With V trimmed by 6 bases and J by 4 bases, 4 bases remained unmatched. This CDR3 has 15 residues. In germline, CDR1 is LNHDA, CDR2 SQIVND (reference sequence). CDR3 protein: CASSLLAGGYNEQFF. The CDR3 DNA follows: TGTGCCAGTAGCCTACTAGCGGGAGGTTACAATGAGCAGTTCTTC.

The CDR3 DNA reads as TGTGCCAGCAGCGCCATGTCAAATTCACCCCTCCACTTT. Protein product: CASSAMSNSPLHF. The V gene is TRBV9, the J gene TRBJ1-6; D not resolved. V shed 3 bases and J shed 7 bases, with 8 bases lying between them. This CDR3 is 13 amino acids long. Germline lookup yields CDR1 SGDLS and CDR2 YYNGEE.

The CDR3 DNA is TGTGCCAGCAGTTACGATTATCAGGGGGCAAACGAGCAGTACTTC. Protein sequence: CASSYDYQGANEQYF. The chain uses TRBV6-5 and TRBJ2-7, with 8 bases aligning to TRBD1. Germline lookup yields CDR1 MNHEY and CDR2 SVGAGI. The CDR3 has 15 residues. Trimming at V came to 2 bases and at J to 5 bases, leaving 8 bases not matched to a gene.

This chain links TRBV7-8 with TRBJ1-5, with D uncertain. V shed 5 bases and J shed 3 bases, with 14 bases lying between them. Germline V gene sequence: CDR1 SGHVS, CDR2 FQNEAQ. This CDR3 spans 15 amino acids. CDR3 loop: CASSQQRQTNQPQHF. The CDR3 DNA reads TGTGCCAGCAGCCAACAGAGGCAGACCAATCAGCCCCAGCATTTT.

The chain links TRBV7-9 to TRBJ2-7; tentatively, D is TRBD2 (5 bases). The CDR3 length is 14 residues. Trimming cost V 2 bases and J 4 bases, with 12 bases left between them. Germline CDR1 reads SEHNR; CDR2 reads FQNEAQ (reference sequence). The CDR3 DNA is TGTGCCAGCAGCTTACGGGCGGGCCAATACGAGCAGTACTTC. It specifies CASSLRAGQYEQYF.

The gene calls are TRBV5-4 and TRBJ2-6; D remains unclear. Per the germline V gene, CDR1 is SGHNT and CDR2 is YYREEE (reference sequence). The germline V and J ends were trimmed by 6 bases and 0 bases, with 7 bases remaining between them. This CDR3 is 14 amino acids long. The CDR3 reads CASTRFSGANVLTF. DNA for the CDR3: TGTGCCAGCACGCGCTTCTCTGGGGCCAACGTCCTGACTTTC.

This clone was found a few times. The chain carries TRBV7-9 and TRBJ1-5, with 8 bases fitting TRBD1. This CDR3 has 15 amino acids. Unmatched junction bases numbered 5, after V lost 5 bases and J lost 2 bases. Germline V gene data show CDR1 as SEHNR and CDR2 as FQNEAQ (reference sequence). The CDR3 DNA follows: TGTGCCAGCAGCGCGACAGGGGCGGGCAATCAGCCCCAGCATTTT. Protein: CASSATGAGNQPQHF.

The rearrangement links TRBV5-8 to TRBJ2-2; 10 bases fit TRBD2. The CDR3 runs to 16 residues. The germline CDR1 and CDR2 sequences are SGHTS and YDEGEE. Trimming took 4 bases from V and 3 from J; bases not matched to a gene: 6. CDR3 nucleotide sequence: TGTGCCAGCAGCCCGGAGCGGGAGGGTCACACCGGGGAGCTGTTTTTT. Protein: CASSPEREGHTGELFF.

This sequence joins TRBV27 and TRBJ1-4; TRBD1 aligns across 12 bases. J gave up 6 bases and V 8 bases, and 4 bases lay outside the gene matches. Germline lookup yields CDR1 MNHEY and CDR2 SMNVEV (reference sequence). CDR3 length: 14 residues. Here the CDR3 DNA reads TGTGCCAGCGGGACAGGGGGCCCCTATGAAAAACTGTTTTTT. This sequence encodes CASGTGGPYEKLFF.

V is TRBV7-2 and J is TRBJ1-2; D remains unclear. Germline V gene sequence: CDR1 SGHTA, CDR2 FQGNSA. V was pared by 5 bases and J by 2 bases, with 9 bases between. The CDR3 is made up of 13 amino acids. CDR3 bases: TGTGCCAGCAGCCTCCATTCGAACTATGGCTACACCTTC. This encodes CASSLHSNYGYTF. The full variable domain, in which reference TRBV7-2 and TRBJ1-2 provide the parts outside the CDR3, is GAGVSQSPSNKVTEKGKDVELRCDPISGHTALYWYRQSLGQGLEFLIYFQGNSAPDKSGLPSDRFSAERTGGSVSTLTIQRTQQEDSAVYLCASSLHSNYGYTFGSGTRLTVV.

The chain is built from TRBV2 and TRBJ1-3; D gene unclear. The CDR3 length is 11 residues. Germline-derived CDR1 and CDR2 are SNHLY and FYNNEI. Trimming removed 6 bases at V and 8 bases at J, with 8 bases between. The CDR3 region has the DNA TGTGCCAGCAGGAACGGGTACACCATATATTTT. Translating it yields CASRNGYTIYF.

The CDR3 DNA reads as TGTGCCAGCAGCCCCTTATTTGGACAGGGAGATGGCTACACCTTC. Protein product: CASSPLFGQGDGYTF. V is TRBV5-5 and J is TRBJ1-2; 8 nucleotides match TRBD1. Germline loops: CDR1 SGHKS, CDR2 YYEKEE (reference sequence). V was clipped by 4 bases and J by 6 bases; unmatched bases: 11. There are 15 residues in the CDR3.

The V call is TRBV2, the J call TRBJ1-1; possible D gene TRBD1, 5 bases. Germline CDR1 SNHLY, CDR2 FYNNEI. There are 11 residues in the CDR3. Trimming took 9 bases from V and 5 from J, leaving 10 bases between them. DNA of the CDR3: TGTGCCAGTCAGGGAAAGACTGAAGCTTTCTTT. It translates to CASQGKTEAFF.

The gene calls are TRBV10-3 and TRBJ2-3, with D perhaps matching TRBD1 (6 bases). Trimming took off 3 bases at V and 5 bases at J, with 18 bases between the two ends. CDR3 length: 16 amino acids. In germline, CDR1 is ENHRY, CDR2 SYGVKD. This CDR3 reads CAISEIPGAKGDTQYF. The CDR3, as DNA: TGTGCCATCAGTGAAATCCCAGGGGCCAAGGGAGATACGCAGTATTTT.

On this clone: At the DNA level, this CDR3 is encoded by other sequences in the same sample as well. V and J are TRBV5-1 and TRBJ1-1; D not certain. The CDR3 sequence is 11 residues long. With 2 bases removed from V and 5 bases from J, the gap between germline ends came to 4 bases. Germline-derived CDR1 and CDR2 are SGHRS and YFSETQ. The CDR3 DNA is TGCGCCAGCAGCTTAGATACTGAAGCTTTCTTT. Amino acid sequence: CASSLDTEAFF.

CDR3 sequence (DNA): TGCAGCACTAAGCGGGACGCAGATACGCAGTATTTT. It specifies CSTKRDADTQYF. The chain carries TRBV29-1 and TRBJ2-3; 7 positions agree with TRBD2. The junction had 6 bases not matched to a gene; V was cut back by 8 bases and J by 4 bases. The CDR3 consists of 12 residues. From germline, CDR1 is SQVTM and CDR2 ANQGSEA.